This T cell receptor (beta chain) was captured by sequencing in a study of T-cell memory formation after mild COVID-19. Study-wide results and limits: For contracting clones, CD4+ ones sat mainly in CM and EM, CD8+ in EMRA. Pre-infection memory held some responding clones, suggesting pre-existing cross-reactive T cells responded.

Germline CDR1 is SGDLS and CDR2 is YYNGEE. V lost 0 bases to trimming and J lost 6 bases; unmatched junction nucleotides: 11. There are 19 residues in the CDR3. Constant-segment-primed 5'RACE gave TCR alpha and TCR beta cDNA libraries with sample barcodes and UMIs. TCRdb reprocessed the 5' RACE reads via MiXCR and lists one record per CDR3 protein. Altogether 25,000 or so distinct CDR3 sequences are present, 6.5% to 9% being singletons, with the ten largest covering less than 15%. This clonotype was observed a handful of times. The antigen is unknown. The TCR sequence derives from an adult woman who had mild COVID-19 (a few samples of this study predate the infection). Cell type and time point are not known. Input material: PBMCs or a T cell subset sorted from them (not recorded which). The rearrangement uses TRBV9 and TRBJ2-1, with TRBD2 identical over 14 bases. CDR3 residues: CASSVAEGGGLAGANEQFF. The CDR3 nucleotides are TGTGCCAGCAGCGTAGCAGAAGGGGGGGGACTAGCGGGAGCCAATGAGCAGTTCTTC.